This T cell receptor beta chain emerged from a study of shared T cell receptors in the human thymus. Assay used: immunoSEQ multiplex PCR; TCRdb lists only in-frame clones, some missing. The sample records fewer than 700,000 clones, around 87% being singletons. This CDR3 has 14 amino acids. Germline loops: CDR1 SGHAT, CDR2 FQNNGV. V shed 2 bases and J shed 5 bases, with 9 bases lying between them. The same sample was also used in a study of human thymus T cells. Turning to that study: Those donating were healthy Finnish infants in corrective surgery for congenital heart defects. Resections from corrective heart surgery provided thymus tissue. Thymic and blood repertoires showed apparently biased V and J gene usage. Unrelated individuals were reported by related research to share highly overlapping thymic repertoires.

The clonotype originates from a boy under two years old with a congenital heart defect. The sequencing input was thymocytes. V gene TRBV11-2 combines with J gene TRBJ2-2, with a tentative D call TRBD2 (6 bases). The CDR3 DNA is TGTGCCAGCAGCTTAATAGGACTAACCGGGGAGCTGTTTTTT. Protein sequence: CASSLIGLTGELFF.